Following are 29 T cell receptor beta chains from one sample sequenced in a study of regulatory T cells in long-lasting Graves disease. Time point: newly diagnosed GD, antithyroid drugs for less than 3 months. TCR sequences were obtained from RNA taken from PBMCs. iRepertoire HTBI primers and Arm-PCR of CDR3 regions built TCR beta libraries. TCRdb called the multiplex PCR reads again in MiXCR, with one record for every CDR3 protein. The data hold roughly 610,000 distinct CDR3 sequences, with 15% to 20% observed a single time. These data were also filed under a second study, of T cells in Graves' hyperthyroidism and ophthalmopathy.

Specimen: peripheral blood mononuclear cells (PBMCs), collected at new diagnosis, from a patient treated with antithyroid drugs. These receptors were obtained from a man younger than 30 with Graves disease.

This chain links TRBV6-5 with TRBJ1-4; D is perhaps TRBD1 (6 bases). This CDR3 is 14 amino acids long. Germline-derived CDR1 and CDR2 are MNHEY and SVGAGI. V shed 0 bases and J shed 7 bases, with 9 bases lying between them. CDR3 nucleotide sequence: TGTGCCAGCAGTTACTCCGGGACACCTGAAAAACTGTTTTTT. Residues: CASSYSGTPEKLFF.

This clonotype has just a few counts. This chain joins TRBV10-1 and TRBJ2-2, with 10 bases that match TRBD1. Trimming took 5 bases from V and 5 from J; bases not matched to a gene: 11. This CDR3 has 17 amino acids. In germline, CDR1 is WNHNN, CDR2 SYGVQD (reference sequence). CDR3 in amino acids: CASSKTLTGGRTGELFF. DNA for the CDR3: TGCGCCAGCAGTAAGACCCTGACAGGGGGCAGGACCGGGGAGCTGTTTTTT.

In its sample, this clonotype was seen many times. The rearrangement links TRBV30 to TRBJ1-2, with D possibly being TRBD1 (5 bases). V lost 3 bases and J lost 1, with 12 bases in between. Germline V gives CDR1 GTSNPN, CDR2 SVGIG (reference sequence). This CDR3 spans 14 amino acids. The CDR3: CAWSWGRLNYGYTF. Written as DNA, the CDR3 is TGTGCCTGGAGCTGGGGCAGGCTTAACTATGGCTACACCTTC. The complete variable domain, with remaining parts taken from reference TRBV30 and TRBJ1-2, reads SQTIHQWPATLVQPVGSPLSLECTVEGTSNPNLYWYRQAAGRGLQLLFYSVGIGQISSEVPQNLSASRPQDRQFILSSKKLLLSDSGFYLCAWSWGRLNYGYTFGSGTRLTVV.

As regards this clonotype: A single base separates this from a much larger clone, so it may be a read error. The V gene is TRBV3-1, the J gene TRBJ1-1; D might be TRBD1 (5 bases). The CDR3 runs 15 residues. The germline V and J ends were trimmed by 4 bases and 0 bases, with 12 bases remaining between them. The V gene's germline CDR1 is LGHDT and CDR2 YNNKEL (reference sequence). CDR3 in DNA: TGTGCCAGCAGCCCACCAGGGCCCATGAACACTGAAGCTTTCTTT. It yields the protein CASSPPGPMNTEAFF.

The rearrangement links TRBV30 to TRBJ2-3; D call uncertain. With 0 bases removed from V and 1 base from J, the gap between germline ends came to 5 bases. This CDR3 is built from 13 residues. CDR1 and CDR2 from the germline V gene are GTSNPN and SVGIG (reference sequence). For the CDR3, the DNA is TGTGCCTGGAGTGTCGTCGGCACAGATACGCAGTATTTT. This sequence encodes CAWSVVGTDTQYF.

This clonotype was counted ten times or more. The V and J genes are TRBV30 and TRBJ2-5; 14 nucleotides match TRBD2. The CDR3 is 13 amino acids. Looked up from germline, CDR1 is GTSNPN and CDR2 is SVGIG (reference sequence). The trim removed 5 bases at V and 6 bases at J, leaving 2 bases unmatched. Here the CDR3 DNA reads TGTGCCTGGGGACTAGCGGGAGGACAGACCCAGTACTTC. It translates to CAWGLAGGQTQYF.

The sample holds many counts of this clonotype. The chain uses TRBV12-3 or TRBV12-4 and TRBJ2-1; D call uncertain. The CDR3 sequence is 14 residues long. Trimming pared 3 bases from V and 6 bases from J, leaving 12 bases between. The DNA of the CDR3 is TGTGCCAGCAGTTTCTGGGAAATGGTCAATGAGCAGTTCTTC. This translates into CASSFWEMVNEQFF.

V usage is TRBV27 and J usage is TRBJ1-1; possible D gene TRBD1, 6 bases. The V end was cut by 5 bases, the J end by 3 bases, with 19 bases between. Germline CDR1 and CDR2: MNHEY and SMNVEV (reference sequence). This CDR3 region has 16 residues. CDR3 in amino acids: CASSVTRGAGDTEAFF. CDR3 coding DNA: TGTGCCAGCAGTGTTACCCGGGGGGCAGGGGACACTGAAGCTTTCTTT.

This rearrangement joins TRBV20-1 to TRBJ2-2; the match to TRBD2 covers 9 bases. Germline-derived CDR1 and CDR2 are DFQATT and SNEGSKA (reference sequence). CDR3 length equals 15 residues. The trim removed 1 base at V and 2 bases at J, leaving 2 bases unmatched. The CDR3: CSARGLADNTGELFF. DNA of the CDR3: TGCAGTGCTAGAGGACTAGCGGACAACACCGGGGAGCTGTTTTTT.

This clonotype was picked up many times. The chain carries TRBV30 and TRBJ1-4; no reliable D call. This CDR3 is 13 amino acids long. CDR1 GTSNPN and CDR2 SVGIG come from the germline V gene (reference sequence). V was trimmed by 2 bases and J by 6 bases, leaving 10 bases between them. CDR3 DNA sequence: TGTGCCTGGAGTCCCCTCAGGCATGAAAAACTGTTTTTT. This translates into CAWSPLRHEKLFF.

This rearrangement joins TRBV5-5 to TRBJ1-1, with 9 positions matching TRBD1. Unmatched junction bases numbered 4, after V lost 0 bases and J lost 1 base. Per the germline V gene, CDR1 is SGHKS and CDR2 is YYEKEE (reference sequence). This CDR3 is 16 amino acids long. The CDR3 spells CASSLDGQGTNTEAFF. In DNA form, the CDR3 reads TGTGCCAGCAGCTTGGACGGACAGGGGACGAACACTGAAGCTTTCTTT.

At least ten counts were recorded for this clonotype. The rearrangement uses TRBV20-1 and TRBJ2-1; 7 bases align to TRBD2. The ends lost 6 bases at V and 0 bases at J; junction bases unmatched: 11. Germline values: CDR1 DFQATT, CDR2 SNEGSKA (reference sequence). The CDR3 totals 16 residues. The CDR3 loop is CSAERGEGSSYNEQFF. The CDR3, as DNA: TGCAGTGCCGAAAGAGGGGAGGGCTCCTCCTACAATGAGCAGTTCTTC.

The chain employs TRBV5-5 and TRBJ2-3; TRBD2 aligns across 8 bases. The trim removed 3 bases at V and 0 bases at J, leaving 6 bases unmatched. The CDR3 is 16 amino acids. Germline CDR1 and CDR2: SGHKS and YYEKEE (reference sequence). The DNA of the CDR3 is TGTGCCAGCAGCTCCGCGACTAGCGCTAGCACAGATACGCAGTATTTT. This encodes CASSSATSASTDTQYF.

Notes on this clonotype: Likely a read error: the CDR3 ends without its conserved phenylalanine or tryptophan. The chain recombines TRBV5-1 with TRBJ1-1; the match to TRBD1 covers 7 bases. Unmatched junction bases numbered 3, after V lost 4 bases and J lost 3 bases. Germline V gives CDR1 SGHRS, CDR2 YFSETQ. This CDR3 spans 13 amino acids. In DNA, the CDR3 is TGCGCCAGCAGCCCCACAGGGGACACTGAAGCTTTCCTT. Protein sequence: CASSPTGDTEAFL.

This clonotype was counted ten times or more. V and J are TRBV6-2 or TRBV6-3 and TRBJ2-7, with 9 bases that match TRBD2. After removal of 0 bases from V and 3 bases from J, the junction contained 21 bases not matched to a gene. This CDR3 has 21 amino acids. Germline V gene lookup returns CDR1 MNHEY and CDR2 SVGEGT. Here the CDR3 DNA reads TGTGCCAGCAGTTACTCGAGCTATGCCGGGAGGGGCGGGAGGGTTTACTACGAGCAGTACTTC. It translates to CASSYSSYAGRGGRVYYEQYF.

This clonotype was observed at least ten times. The genes are TRBV11-2 and TRBJ2-4; 7 positions agree with TRBD2. CDR3 length: 17 residues. Trimming cost V 2 bases and J 7 bases; bases outside gene matches: 14. Germline V gene lookup returns CDR1 SGHAT and CDR2 FQNNGV. CDR3 amino acids: CASSLSWASGAGNIQYF. CDR3 nucleotides: TGTGCCAGCAGCTTAAGTTGGGCTAGCGGAGCAGGGAACATTCAGTACTTC.

This clonotype occurred many times. The chain employs TRBV28 and TRBJ2-3; D possibly matches TRBD1 or TRBD2 (6 bases each). This CDR3 is built from 15 residues. Trimming left V 2 bases short and J 2 bases short, with 11 bases between. Germline V gene lookup returns CDR1 MDHEN and CDR2 SYDVKM. CDR3 coding DNA: TGTGCCAGCAGTTTAGGAGGGGGTTACACAGATACGCAGTATTTT. This codes for CASSLGGGYTDTQYF.

Only a few counts were recorded for this clonotype. This chain uses TRBV4-1 with TRBJ2-1; a weak D match, TRBD2 (6 bases). The CDR3 sequence is 15 residues long. V lost 0 bases and J lost 8, with 14 bases in between. Looked up from germline, CDR1 is MGHRA and CDR2 is YSYEKL. CDR3 nucleotides: TGCGCCAGCAGCCAAGATCCCTCCGGGAGCGATGAGCAGTTCTTC. Its protein product is CASSQDPSGSDEQFF.

V gene TRBV7-2 combines with J gene TRBJ2-7; 8 bases fit TRBD1. V dropped 3 bases and J dropped 3; count of bases not matched to a gene: 7. Germline V lookup: CDR1 SGHTA, CDR2 FQGNSA. The CDR3 consists of 15 residues. The CDR3 sequence is CASSFRQGSNYEQYF. In DNA, the CDR3 is TGTGCCAGCAGCTTCAGACAGGGGTCCAACTACGAGCAGTACTTC.

As concerns this clonotype: One end of the junction fails to match germline, which may point to a read error. The CDR3 region has the DNA TGTGCCAGCAGCTTTCTTGATGATCAACCCCAGCATTTT. This sequence encodes CASSFLDDQPQHF. The rearrangement uses TRBV7-9 and TRBJ1-5, with no clear D. The CDR3 covers 13 residues. Germline-derived CDR1 and CDR2 are SEHNR and FQNEAQ (reference sequence).

In DNA form, the CDR3 reads TGTGCCAGCAGTGATCCCCTGAGAAATCAGCCCCAGCATTTT. It translates to CASSDPLRNQPQHF. The chain carries TRBV2 and TRBJ1-5; D is undetermined. The CDR3 has 14 amino acids. Germline values: CDR1 SNHLY, CDR2 FYNNEI. V gave up 3 bases and J gave up 4 bases, with 10 bases separating them.

This clonotype showed up just a few times. This rearrangement joins TRBV20-1 to TRBJ1-3; tentatively, D is TRBD1 (6 bases). Germline V CDR1 and CDR2: DFQATT, SNEGSKA (reference sequence). The CDR3 runs 18 residues. V was shortened by 0 bases and J by 6 bases, with 24 bases between the two germline ends. In DNA, the CDR3 is TGCAGTGCTAGAGATAAGGGCCCCTCGGGGGGGACATTAAACACCATATATTTT. Encoded protein: CSARDKGPSGGTLNTIYF.

This clonotype has at least ten counts. The V and J genes are TRBV19 and TRBJ1-1; D may be TRBD1 (6 bases). The CDR3 spans 14 residues. Trimming shortened V by 7 bases and J by 0 bases, and 12 bases separated the two germline ends. Germline values: CDR1 LNHDA, CDR2 SQIVND (reference sequence). The CDR3 nucleotides read TGTGCCAGTATTAGGACAGCCATGAACACTGAAGCTTTCTTT. This codes for CASIRTAMNTEAFF. Based on the CDR3 plus reference TRBV19 and TRBJ1-1, the full variable domain is DGGITQSPKYLFRKEGQNVTLSCEQNLNHDAMYWYRQDPGQGLRLIYYSQIVNDFQKGDIAEGYSVSREKKESFPLTVTSAQKNPTAFYLCASIRTAMNTEAFFGQGTRLTVV.

The table lists this clonotype with a few counts. It differs at one base from a far larger clone, so likely a read error. The rearrangement uses TRBV20-1 and TRBJ2-1; 9 nucleotides line up with TRBD2. V gave up 4 bases and J gave up 10 bases; unmatched junction bases: 14. This CDR3 is 15 amino acids long. CDR1 and CDR2 from the germline V gene are DFQATT and SNEGSKA (reference sequence). CDR3 amino acids: CSAKAIQREAYEQFF. Here the CDR3 DNA reads TGCAGTGCTAAGGCCATTCAGCGGGAGGCTTACGAGCAGTTCTTC.

This clonotype has just a few counts. The chain has TRBV20-1 and TRBJ2-7; 11 bases line up with TRBD2. V shed 3 bases, J shed 5 bases, and the junction held 15 bases outside the gene matches. This CDR3 is built from 17 residues. Germline V gives CDR1 DFQATT, CDR2 SNEGSKA (reference sequence). CDR3 loop: CSASYGSGRAFVNEQYF. Written as DNA, the CDR3 is TGCAGTGCTAGTTACGGTAGCGGGAGGGCCTTCGTAAACGAGCAGTACTTC.

V gene TRBV27 combines with J gene TRBJ1-4, with D tentatively TRBD1 (6 bases). Germline V lookup: CDR1 MNHEY, CDR2 SMNVEV (reference sequence). The V end was cut by 3 bases, the J end by 7 bases, with 18 bases between. CDR3 size: 16 residues. The CDR3 nucleotides read TGTGCCAGCAGTTTTACCTACAGGGATATGGCTGAAAAACTGTTTTTT. As protein: CASSFTYRDMAEKLFF.

The chain uses TRBV10-3 and TRBJ1-3; D unresolved. The germline gives CDR1 ENHRY, CDR2 SYGVKD. Trimming took off 6 bases at V and 0 bases at J, with 9 bases between the two ends. This CDR3 has 14 amino acids. This CDR3 reads CAISGLNSGNTIYF. For the CDR3, the DNA is TGTGCCATCAGCGGACTGAACTCTGGAAACACCATATATTTT.

The chain combines TRBV3-1 with TRBJ1-4; D gene ambiguous. CDR3 size: 15 residues. With 0 bases removed from V and 8 bases from J, the gap between germline ends came to 13 bases. Germline-derived CDR1 and CDR2 are LGHDT and YNNKEL (reference sequence). This CDR3 is CASSQEGRLQEKLFF. CDR3 nucleotide sequence: TGTGCCAGCAGCCAAGAGGGCAGGCTGCAGGAAAAACTGTTTTTT. Full variable domain (outside the CDR3, taken from reference TRBV3-1 and TRBJ1-4): DTAVSQTPKYLVTQMGNDKSIKCEQNLGHDTMYWYKQDSKKFLKIMFSYNNKELIINETVPNRFSPKSPDKAHLNLHINSLELGDSAVYFCASSQEGRLQEKLFFGSGTQLSVL.

The table lists this clonotype with many counts. This sequence joins TRBV13 and TRBJ2-7; TRBD1 matches 8 bases. With 0 bases clipped from V and 1 base from J, the junction kept 8 bases outside the gene matches. The CDR3 is 17 residues long. Germline values: CDR1 PRHDT, CDR2 FYEKMQ (reference sequence). CDR3 bases: TGTGCCAGCAGCTTAGGTCCCGGACAGGGTAAATCCTACGAGCAGTACTTC. Translation gives CASSLGPGQGKSYEQYF. Variable domain in full (rest from reference TRBV13 and TRBJ2-7): AAGVIQSPRHLIKEKRETATLKCYPIPRHDTVYWYQQGPGQDPQFLISFYEKMQSDKGSIPDRFSAQQFSDYHSELNMSSLELGDSALYFCASSLGPGQGKSYEQYFGPGTRLTVT.